These T cell receptor beta chains were read from a single sample in a study of CD8+ T cells in alopecia areata. This table comes from immunoSEQ multiplex PCR, and its TCRdb copy is limited to in-frame clones, with some not included. Of fewer than 150,000 clones in the sample, roughly three fifths were seen once. The sequencing used CD4+ T cells sorted from blood, collected at week 0. The receptors come from a human donor with alopecia areata. Both conserved end residues are part of each CDR3. The D gene is left open where the match is weak. Where a row states a size, it is once, few, many or the class of an expanded clone; other rows omit it.

few | TRBJ2-2 | TRBV7-9 | . | CASSAPWTAGELFF | TGTGCCAGCAGCGCACCCTGGACAGCCGGGGAGCTGTTTTTT
few | TRBJ2-3 | TRBV4-1 | . | CASSQEPWGLGGDTQYF | TGCGCCAGCAGCCAGGAGCCATGGGGCCTAGGGGGAGATACGCAGTATTTT
. | TRBJ2-3 | TRBV20-1 | . | CSARIMQGQYF | TGCAGTGCTAGAATAATGCAGGGGCAGTATTTT
. | TRBJ2-3 | TRBV18 | . | CASSPFRDGPGDTQYF | TGTGCCAGCTCACCTTTCCGGGACGGACCCGGAGATACGCAGTATTTT
. | TRBJ2-6 | TRBV7-2 | TRBD2 | CASSLLDGGSSGANVLTF | TGTGCCAGCAGCTTATTGGATGGCGGGAGTTCTGGGGCCAACGTCCTGACTTTC
once | TRBJ1-5 | TRBV6-6 | . | CASSYSGGPQHF | TGTGCCAGCAGTTACTCGGGAGGGCCCCAGCATTTT
. | TRBJ1-2 | TRBV7-3 | . | CASSPTPGGFGGYTF | TGTGCCAGCAGCCCCACCCCGGGAGGCTTTGGCGGCTACACCTTC
. | TRBJ1-1 | TRBV5-1 | TRBD1 | CASSSWTGQGTEAFF | TGCGCCAGCAGCTCTTGGACAGGGCAGGGCACTGAAGCTTTCTTT
. | TRBJ2-1 | TRBV9 | TRBD2 | CASSVSAGGPDNEQFF | TGTGCCAGCAGCGTATCGGCGGGAGGGCCCGACAATGAGCAGTTCTTC
. | TRBJ1-5 | TRBV7-2 | . | CASSRWSNQPQHF | TGTGCCAGCAGCCGGTGGAGCAATCAGCCCCAGCATTTT
few | TRBJ1-2 | TRBV5-5 | . | CASSFGGTYGYTF | TGTGCCAGCAGCTTCGGGGGCACTTATGGCTACACCTTC
. | TRBJ2-3 | TRBV29-1 | . | CSASTDTQYF | TGCAGCGCCTCCACAGATACGCAGTATTTT
. | TRBJ1-2 | TRBV19 | TRBD1 | CATIRTGEKGGYTF | TGTGCCACCATCCGGACAGGGGAGAAAGGGGGCTACACCTTC
. | TRBJ2-3 | TRBV7-7 | . | CASSLTGFGDTQYF | TGTGCCAGCAGCTTAACGGGGTTTGGAGATACGCAGTATTTT
. | TRBJ2-3 | TRBV7-9 | TRBD1 | CASSLDRGSTDTQYF | TGTGCCAGCAGCCTAGACAGGGGTAGCACAGATACGCAGTATTTT
. | TRBJ2-7 | TRBV27 | TRBD1 | CASSLKGALYEQYF | TGTGCCAGCAGCCTGAAGGGGGCCCTCTACGAGCAGTACTTC
. | TRBJ2-7 | TRBV29-1 | . | CSFYSNSYEQYF | TGCAGCTTCTACAGCAACTCCTACGAGCAGTACTTC
. | TRBJ2-5 | TRBV7-9 | . | CASSLAVPGVTQYF | TGTGCCAGCAGCTTAGCGGTACCGGGGGTAACCCAGTACTTC
. | TRBJ2-7 | TRBV5-1 | TRBD2 | CASSLGSGRSEQYF | TGCGCCAGCAGCTTGGGTAGCGGGAGAAGTGAGCAGTACTTC
. | TRBJ1-5 | TRBV6-5 | . | CASSYSEGVENQPQHF | TGTGCCAGCAGTTACTCTGAAGGGGTGGAAAATCAGCCCCAGCATTTT
. | TRBJ2-1 | TRBV30 | . | CAWSVLSLGALFF | TGTGCCTGGAGTGTACTTTCGCTAGGAGCTCTGTTCTTC
. | TRBJ2-3 | TRBV5-1 | TRBD1 | CASSPLGTGLLTDTQYF | TGCGCCAGCAGTCCTCTCGGGACAGGGCTCCTCACAGATACGCAGTATTTT
. | TRBJ2-7 | TRBV4-1 | . | CASSSQLVGSYEQYF | TGCGCCAGCAGCTCGCAGTTAGTGGGGTCCTACGAGCAGTACTTC
. | TRBJ2-1 | TRBV28 | TRBD2 | CASSATSGRATEQFF | TGTGCCAGCAGTGCCACTAGCGGGAGGGCCACTGAGCAGTTCTTC
. | TRBJ1-2 | TRBV4-3 | . | CASSQVDRHGGYTF | TGCGCCAGCAGCCAAGTCGACAGACATGGTGGCTACACCTTC
. | TRBJ2-7 | TRBV18 | . | CASSPGTDSYEQYF | TGTGCCAGCTCACCAGGGACGGACTCCTACGAGCAGTACTTC
. | TRBJ2-1 | TRBV14 | TRBD1 | CASSQPTGVGNEQFF | TGTGCCAGCAGCCAACCCACAGGGGTGGGAAATGAGCAGTTCTTC
. | TRBJ2-4 | TRBV30 | TRBD2 | CAWSAGLAKKNIQYF | TGTGCCTGGAGTGCGGGACTAGCGAAAAAAAACATTCAGTACTTC
. | TRBJ1-5 | TRBV18 | . | CASSLYRDSNQPQHF | TGTGCCAGCTCACTATACAGGGATAGCAATCAGCCCCAGCATTTT
. | TRBJ1-2 | TRBV19 | . | CASSIFNSANGYTF | TGTGCCAGTAGTATATTTAACAGTGCGAATGGCTACACCTTC
. | TRBJ2-7 | TRBV18 | . | CASSPQDGPYEQYF | TGTGCCAGCTCACCACAAGACGGTCCCTACGAGCAGTACTTC
once | TRBJ2-2 | TRBV18 | TRBD1 | CASSRQGPTGELFF | TGTGCCAGCTCACGACAGGGTCCCACCGGGGAGCTGTTTTTT
. | TRBJ2-2 | TRBV2 | . | CASRKGLNTGELFF | TGTGCCAGCAGGAAGGGACTGAATACCGGGGAGCTGTTTTTT
. | TRBJ1-2 | TRBV29-1 | . | CSAESRDGYTF | TGCAGCGCCGAGAGCCGCGATGGCTACACCTTC
. | TRBJ2-1 | TRBV7-3 | TRBD1 | CASSPSGQGYNEQFF | TGTGCCAGCAGCCCCTCGGGACAGGGATACAATGAGCAGTTCTTC
few | TRBJ1-5 | TRBV19 | . | CASSIAGNQPQHF | TGTGCCAGTAGTATAGCCGGCAATCAGCCCCAGCATTTT
. | TRBJ2-5 | TRBV6-1 | . | CASSESLTSWNQYF | TGTGCCAGCAGTGAAAGCTTGACTTCTTGGAACCAGTACTTC
. | TRBJ1-4 | TRBV7-2 | TRBD1 | CASSFTGASNEKLFF | TGTGCCAGCAGCTTCACAGGGGCATCTAATGAAAAACTGTTTTTT
. | TRBJ2-5 | TRBV19 | TRBD2 | CASSPAGVQETQYF | TGTGCCAGTAGTCCCGCGGGGGTCCAAGAGACCCAGTACTTC
few | TRBJ2-7 | TRBV4-2 | . | CASSRPTGAGDSYEQYF | TGTGCCAGCAGCCGACCCACGGGGGCAGGAGACTCCTACGAGCAGTACTTC
. | TRBJ2-7 | TRBV7-2 | . | CASSLGPGPSYEQYF | TGTGCCAGCAGCTTAGGACCGGGTCCCTCCTACGAGCAGTACTTC
once | TRBJ2-5 | TRBV29-1 | TRBD2 | CSVSAGRVQETQYF | TGCAGCGTTTCCGCAGGGAGGGTACAAGAGACCCAGTACTTC
. | TRBJ1-2 | TRBV30 | TRBD1 | CACRWDSYGYTF | TGTGCCTGCCGATGGGACAGCTATGGCTACACCTTC
. | TRBJ2-7 | TRBV6-6 | TRBD2 | CASSYGAGGIYEQYF | TGTGCCAGCAGTTACGGGGCGGGAGGGATTTACGAGCAGTACTTC
. | TRBJ1-2 | TRBV27 | . | CASSLRPRAESYTF | TGTGCCAGCAGTTTAAGGCCCAGGGCGGAGAGCTACACCTTC
few | TRBJ2-5 | TRBV5-1 | TRBD2 | CASSPRLAGETQYF | TGCGCCAGCAGCCCGCGACTAGCGGGAGAGACCCAGTACTTC
. | TRBJ1-1 | TRBV4-3 | TRBD1 | CASSQLTGGNTEAFF | TGCGCCAGCAGCCAACTTACAGGGGGAAACACTGAAGCTTTCTTT
. | TRBJ2-3 | TRBV2 | . | CASQPGGPEADTQYF | TGTGCCAGCCAACCCGGTGGACCCGAGGCAGATACGCAGTATTTT
few | TRBJ2-7 | TRBV5-1 | TRBD1 | CASRLGTGNTYEQYF | TGCGCCAGCAGGCTCGGGACAGGGAATACCTACGAGCAGTACTTC
. | TRBJ1-1 | TRBV18 | . | CASSPRTGGTEAFF | TGTGCCAGCTCACCACGGACGGGTGGGACTGAAGCTTTCTTT
. | TRBJ2-1 | TRBV19 | TRBD2 | CASSAPSSSGRRAQFF | TGTGCCAGTAGTGCCCCATCATCGAGCGGGAGACGGGCGCAGTTCTTC